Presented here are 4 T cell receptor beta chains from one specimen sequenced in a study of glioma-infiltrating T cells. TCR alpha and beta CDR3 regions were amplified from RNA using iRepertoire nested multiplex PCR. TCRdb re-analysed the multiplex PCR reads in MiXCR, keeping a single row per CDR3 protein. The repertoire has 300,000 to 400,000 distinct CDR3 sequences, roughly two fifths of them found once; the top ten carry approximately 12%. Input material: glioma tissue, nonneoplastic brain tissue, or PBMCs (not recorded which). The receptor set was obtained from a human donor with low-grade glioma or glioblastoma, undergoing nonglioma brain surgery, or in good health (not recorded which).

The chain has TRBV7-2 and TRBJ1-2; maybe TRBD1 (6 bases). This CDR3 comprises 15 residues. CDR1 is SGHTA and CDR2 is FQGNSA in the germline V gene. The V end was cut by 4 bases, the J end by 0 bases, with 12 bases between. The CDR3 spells CASSSTGNTNYGYTF. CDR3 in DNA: TGTGCCAGCAGCTCTACAGGGAATACTAACTATGGCTACACCTTC.

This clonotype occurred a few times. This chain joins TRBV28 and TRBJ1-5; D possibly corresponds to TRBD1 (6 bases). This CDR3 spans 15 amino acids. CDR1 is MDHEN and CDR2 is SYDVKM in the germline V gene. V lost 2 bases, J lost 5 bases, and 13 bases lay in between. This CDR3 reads CASSLTGRGDQPQHF. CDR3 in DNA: TGTGCCAGCAGTTTAACAGGGAGGGGAGATCAGCCCCAGCATTTT. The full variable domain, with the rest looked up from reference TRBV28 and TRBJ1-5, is DVKVTQSSRYLVKRTGEKVFLECVQDMDHENMFWYRQDPGLGLRLIYFSYDVKMKEKGDIPEGYSVSREKKERFSLILESASTNQTSMYLCASSLTGRGDQPQHFGDGTRLSIL.

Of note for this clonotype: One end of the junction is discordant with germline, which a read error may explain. The CDR3 DNA is TGTGCCAGCATCTGGAACCTCTATAGCAATCAGCCCCACCATTTT. It is translated as CASIWNLYSNQPHHF. This chain links TRBV6-5 with TRBJ1-5; D gene uncertain. CDR1 and CDR2 from the germline V gene are MNHEY and SVGAGI. This CDR3 contains 15 residues.

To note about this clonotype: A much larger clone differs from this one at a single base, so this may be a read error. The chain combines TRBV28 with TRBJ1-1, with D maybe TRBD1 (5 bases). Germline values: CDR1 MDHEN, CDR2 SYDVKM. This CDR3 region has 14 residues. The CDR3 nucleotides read TGTGCCAGCAGTCTATGGGGGGGATCCACTAAAGCTTTCTTT. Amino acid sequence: CASSLWGGSTKAFF.